Following are 3 T cell receptor beta chains from one sample sequenced in a study of human T cells and chemical hapten exposure. The time point: pre-sensitization, week 0. The treatment: therapeutic diphenylcyclopropenone sensitization with weekly scalp DPC. TCRdb fed the RACE reads into MiXCR, producing one record per CDR3 protein. The sample shows more than 250,000 distinct CDR3 sequences, around 7% of them seen only once. Sequenced material: whole blood, taken in connection with sensitization to the hapten diphenylcyclopropenone (DPC). These receptors came from a young man with alopecia areata. Some clones in this sample may be carry-over from other donors' samples.

A few counts support this clonotype. The chain carries TRBV7-6 and TRBJ1-1; 7 bases are a match to TRBD1. Germline trimming cut 5 bases from V and 2 bases from J; bases unmatched to any gene: 5. Looked up from germline, CDR1 is SGHVS and CDR2 is FNYEAQ. The CDR3 has 14 amino acids. CDR3 region: CASSVRQGNTEAFF. The CDR3 region has the DNA TGTGCCAGCAGCGTGCGACAGGGCAACACTGAAGCTTTCTTT.

J is TRBJ1-3 and V is TRBV12-3 or TRBV12-4, with D possibly being TRBD1 (6 bases). V was clipped by 5 bases and J by 0 bases, with 14 bases between them. CDR3 length: 16 residues. The CDR3, as DNA: TGTGCCAGCAGTGGACAGCGGATTAACTCTGGAAACACCATATATTTT. Residues: CASSGQRINSGNTIYF.

This clonotype was observed a handful of times. This sequence joins TRBV11-2 and TRBJ1-2; perhaps TRBD1 as D (5 bases). V lost 1 base, J lost 8 bases, and 23 bases lay in between. The CDR3 is 17 residues long. Germline assignment: CDR1 SGHAT and CDR2 FQNNGV. The CDR3 DNA is TGTGCCAGCAGCTTAGCGATGACGGGACGATTCCTTTGGGGCTACACCTTC. Translating it yields CASSLAMTGRFLWGYTF.